These 27 T cell receptor beta chains originate from one sample sequenced in a study of shared clonotypes between healthy human individuals. Generated by immunoSEQ multiplex PCR, the TCRdb table keeps only in-frame clones and is missing some. The sample shows approximately 2,000,000 clones, around 93% of them seen only once. CD45RO-negative, CCR7-positively selected cells formed the naive CD8 fraction, excluding terminally differentiated effector memory CD45RA+ cells. Sequenced: naive CD8+ T cells from PBMCs. The origin of the receptors is a man in his late teens or twenties in good health. Some clones in this sample may be carry-over from other donors' samples.

The chain employs TRBV5-4 and TRBJ2-2; the match to TRBD2 covers 8 bases. Losses at the gene ends were 1 base for V and 3 bases for J; bases not matched to a gene: 8. In germline, CDR1 is SGHNT, CDR2 YYREEE (reference sequence). The CDR3 extends over 17 amino acids. The CDR3 reads CASSLKRERLYTGELFF. In DNA, the CDR3 is TGTGCCAGCAGCTTGAAGCGGGAGCGGCTGTACACCGGGGAGCTGTTTTTT.

This clone was observed once. The gene calls are TRBV7-2 and TRBJ2-7; TRBD1 is a possible D gene (6 bases). Germline V gives CDR1 SGHTA, CDR2 FQGNSA. The CDR3 spans 15 residues. The V end lost 2 bases, the J end lost 3 bases, and 14 bases lay between the germline ends. CDR3 sequence (DNA): TGTGCCAGCAGCTTAACATCAGGGGATGTCTACGAGCAGTACTTC. Amino acid sequence: CASSLTSGDVYEQYF.

The rearrangement joins TRBV7-2 to TRBJ1-1; D is uncertain. CDR1 is SGHTA and CDR2 is FQGNSA in the germline V gene. This CDR3 comprises 12 residues. Trimming shortened V by 3 bases and J by 4 bases, and 6 bases separated the two germline ends. The CDR3 region has the DNA TGTGCCAGCAGCTTTTTTGGCACTGAAGCTTTCTTT. This sequence encodes CASSFFGTEAFF.

The CDR3 is CASSSTGGIYGYTF. CDR3 DNA sequence: TGTGCCAGCAGTTCGACAGGGGGCATCTATGGCTACACCTTC. V usage is TRBV7-9 and J usage is TRBJ1-2; 10 bases are a match to TRBD1. J lost 4 bases, V lost 6 bases, and 5 bases had no gene match. CDR1 SEHNR and CDR2 FQNEAQ come from the germline V gene (reference sequence). The CDR3 runs to 14 residues.

This chain links TRBV6-6 with TRBJ1-1, with D unresolved. The V gene lost 7 bases and the J gene lost 6 bases, with 9 bases spanning the gap. Germline assignment: CDR1 MNHNY and CDR2 SVGAGI (reference sequence). The CDR3 is made up of 11 amino acids. The CDR3 coding sequence is TGTGCCAGCACCGAGCCCCCTGAAGCTTTCTTT. The encoded protein is CASTEPPEAFF.

This rearrangement joins TRBV18 to TRBJ2-7, with D possibly matching TRBD1 (6 bases). CDR1 and CDR2 from the germline V gene are KGHSH and LQKENI. This CDR3 spans 15 amino acids. V gave up 5 bases and J gave up 2 bases, with 16 bases separating them. The CDR3 bases are TGTGCCAGCTCAACTGCGACACAGGGTGCCTACGAGCAGTACTTC. Its protein product is CASSTATQGAYEQYF.

The rearrangement joins TRBV25-1 to TRBJ2-7; 9 bases are a match to TRBD2. This CDR3 comprises 15 residues. Germline values: CDR1 MGHDK, CDR2 SYGVNS. Trimming cost V 4 bases and J 5 bases; bases outside gene matches: 9. CDR3 in amino acids: CASSVSGLALDEQYF. CDR3 nucleotides: TGTGCCAGCAGTGTTTCAGGACTAGCGCTCGACGAGCAGTACTTC.

V is TRBV27 and J is TRBJ2-3; D is ambiguous. There are 13 residues in the CDR3. Looked up from germline, CDR1 is MNHEY and CDR2 is SMNVEV (reference sequence). V lost 1 base and J 9 bases, leaving 11 bases between the germline ends. The CDR3 here is CASSLFATQTQYF. The CDR3 coding sequence is TGTGCCAGCAGTTTATTTGCTACACAGACGCAGTATTTT.

The J gene is TRBJ1-1, the V gene TRBV5-1; D remains ambiguous. V was trimmed by 5 bases and J by 3 bases, leaving 8 bases between them. Germline V CDR1 and CDR2: SGHRS, YFSETQ. This CDR3 spans 12 amino acids. CDR3 in DNA: TGCGCCAGCAGGAAAAGGGACACTGAAGCTTTCTTT. Its translation: CASRKRDTEAFF.

This clone was recorded once. This chain joins TRBV28 and TRBJ2-7; possibly TRBD1 or TRBD2 for D (5 bases each). Germline CDR1 and CDR2: MDHEN and SYDVKM. Trimming took off 3 bases at V and 7 bases at J, with 19 bases between the two ends. This CDR3 has 15 amino acids. The CDR3 nucleotides are TGTGCCAGCAGTTTGTTGGGGGATCCCTCAGGTGAGCAGTACTTC. Translation gives CASSLLGDPSGEQYF.

The chain combines TRBV19 with TRBJ2-5; TRBD1 aligns across 7 bases. J was trimmed by 5 bases and V by 6 bases; bases with no gene match: 12. CDR1 and CDR2 (germline): LNHDA, SQIVND (reference sequence). CDR3 size: 15 residues. CDR3 residues: CASRDRDSEGETQYF. CDR3 DNA: TGTGCCAGTAGGGACCGGGACAGCGAGGGGGAGACCCAGTACTTC.

CDR3 sequence reads: CATSTDSSVTQYF. CDR3 in DNA: TGTGCCACCAGCACCGACAGTTCGGTGACCCAGTACTTC. V gene TRBV15 combines with J gene TRBJ2-5, with D possibly being TRBD1 (5 bases). The V end lost 4 bases, the J end lost 7 bases, and 13 bases lay between the germline ends. CDR1 is LNHNV, CDR2 YYDKDF, per germline (reference sequence). The length of the CDR3 is 13 residues.

The V and J genes are TRBV19 and TRBJ2-1, with 10 nucleotides matching TRBD2. This CDR3 has 15 amino acids. The germline gives CDR1 LNHDA, CDR2 SQIVND (reference sequence). Unmatched junction bases numbered 9, after V lost 7 bases and J lost 6 bases. This CDR3 is CASTLSGRAANEQFF. The CDR3, as DNA: TGTGCCAGTACCCTAAGCGGGAGGGCTGCCAATGAGCAGTTCTTC.

V and J are TRBV29-1 and TRBJ2-2; D is possibly TRBD2 (5 bases). Per germline, CDR1 SQVTM and CDR2 ANQGSEA. The CDR3 loop spans 12 amino acids. V lost 7 bases, J lost 5 bases, and 11 bases lay in between. CDR3 coding DNA: TGCAGCGCTCCGGGATTAACCGGGGAGCTGTTTTTT. Translating it yields CSAPGLTGELFF.

This clone appeared a single time. This sequence joins TRBV28 and TRBJ2-7, with 8 bases fitting TRBD2. Germline assignment: CDR1 MDHEN and CDR2 SYDVKM. V lost 3 bases to trimming and J lost 0 bases; unmatched junction nucleotides: 22. The CDR3 runs 21 residues. Written as DNA, the CDR3 is TGTGCCAGCAGTTTTAAGGCATATCCGGGACTAGATCGATTGAGCTCCTACGAGCAGTACTTC. The encoded protein is CASSFKAYPGLDRLSSYEQYF. The full variable domain, its missing parts supplied by reference TRBV28 and TRBJ2-7, is DVKVTQSSRYLVKRTGEKVFLECVQDMDHENMFWYRQDPGLGLRLIYFSYDVKMKEKGDIPEGYSVSREKKERFSLILESASTNQTSMYLCASSFKAYPGLDRLSSYEQYFGPGTRLTVT.

V gene TRBV7-9 combines with J gene TRBJ1-2; tentatively, D is TRBD1 (6 bases). V lost 7 bases to trimming and J lost 8 bases, with 23 bases between them. Germline CDR1 SEHNR, CDR2 FQNEAQ (reference sequence). The CDR3 length is 15 residues. The CDR3 bases are TGTGCCAGCACCTCGGAAACAGGGAGTTTGTACGGCTACACCTTC. Amino acids: CASTSETGSLYGYTF.

The chain carries TRBV30 and TRBJ2-1, with TRBD2 matching over 12 bases. This CDR3 region has 16 residues. V shed 2 bases and J 5 bases; nucleotides not matched to a gene: 7. CDR1 is GTSNPN, CDR2 SVGIG, per germline (reference sequence). The CDR3 protein is CAWSYLAGGRDNEQFF. In DNA form, the CDR3 reads TGTGCCTGGAGTTATCTAGCGGGAGGGCGGGACAATGAGCAGTTCTTC.

J is TRBJ2-1 and V is TRBV6-5; 8 nucleotides agree with TRBD2. Per germline, CDR1 MNHEY and CDR2 SVGAGI. The V segment lost 0 bases and the J segment 10 bases; nucleotides outside the gene matches: 8. The CDR3 has 15 residues. CDR3 amino acids: CASSYSRSGVQEQFF. The CDR3, as DNA: TGTGCCAGCAGTTACTCTCGTAGCGGGGTCCAAGAGCAGTTCTTC.

V is TRBV9 and J is TRBJ2-7, with a weak D call TRBD2 (6 bases). The CDR3 totals 14 residues. Trimming pared 2 bases from V and 4 bases from J, leaving 13 bases between. Per germline, CDR1 SGDLS and CDR2 YYNGEE. The CDR3, as DNA: TGTGCCAGCAGCGTCTCGGACGGAGGGTACGAGCAGTACTTC. It is translated as CASSVSDGGYEQYF.

The chain couples TRBV6-5 to TRBJ2-7; 12 bases agree with TRBD1. Germline CDR1 and CDR2: MNHEY and SVGAGI. There are 15 residues in the CDR3. J gave up 3 bases and V 6 bases, and 6 bases lay outside the gene matches. The CDR3, as DNA: TGTGCCAGCAGCCCGGGACAGGGGGCTCTCTACGAGCAGTACTTC. Protein product: CASSPGQGALYEQYF.

The chain joins TRBV7-8 to TRBJ2-5; D may be TRBD2 (5 bases). This CDR3 is built from 16 residues. The V gene lost 2 bases and the J gene lost 2 bases, with 15 bases spanning the gap. From germline, CDR1 is SGHVS and CDR2 FQNEAQ. The CDR3 region has the DNA TGTGCCAGCAGCTTAAACCCCTCGGGGAAGCAAGAGACCCAGTACTTC. Its translation: CASSLNPSGKQETQYF.

This sequence joins TRBV6-1 and TRBJ2-1; a weak D match, TRBD2 (5 bases). Looked up from germline, CDR1 is MNHNS and CDR2 is SASEGT. This CDR3 comprises 13 residues. Trimming took off 8 bases at V and 8 bases at J, with 16 bases between the two ends. CDR3 nucleotides: TGTGCCAGCGTCCCCCCGGAGGTCCATGAGCAGTTCTTC. Translation gives CASVPPEVHEQFF.

The chain employs TRBV28 and TRBJ2-2; possibly TRBD2 for D (6 bases). Germline V gene lookup returns CDR1 MDHEN and CDR2 SYDVKM. This CDR3 region has 16 residues. Trimming removed 8 bases at V and 4 bases at J, with 20 bases between. This CDR3 reads CASQSSGVPGTGELFF. CDR3 nucleotides: TGTGCCAGCCAAAGCTCGGGAGTCCCGGGCACCGGGGAGCTGTTTTTT.

The J gene is TRBJ1-2, the V gene TRBV5-1; perhaps TRBD1 as D (5 bases). The CDR3 runs 16 residues. Trimming removed 3 bases at V and 7 bases at J, with 22 bases between. In germline, CDR1 is SGHRS, CDR2 YFSETQ. The CDR3 DNA is TGCGCCAGCAGCTATACCCCGGGGCAAGGGTTGGTTGGCTACACCTTC. Protein sequence: CASSYTPGQGLVGYTF. Supplemented by reference TRBV5-1 and TRBJ1-2, the full variable domain reads KAGVTQTPRYLIKTRGQQVTLSCSPISGHRSVSWYQQTPGQGLQFLFEYFSETQRNKGNFPGRFSGRQFSNSRSEMNVSTLELGDSALYLCASSYTPGQGLVGYTFGSGTRLTVV.

This chain links TRBV13 with TRBJ2-3, with TRBD2 matching over 8 bases. The germline CDR1 and CDR2 sequences are PRHDT and FYEKMQ (reference sequence). J gave up 0 bases and V 3 bases, and 8 bases lay outside the gene matches. This CDR3 contains 17 residues. CDR3 amino acids: CASSFLLERGSTDTQYF. The CDR3 nucleotides are TGTGCCAGCAGCTTCCTACTCGAGCGGGGGAGCACAGATACGCAGTATTTT.

This clone has just one count. The rearrangement joins TRBV7-9 to TRBJ2-3; unclear D gene. Germline CDR1 SEHNR, CDR2 FQNEAQ (reference sequence). The CDR3 has 10 residues. The CDR3 DNA reads as TGTGGGACCGAAAGAGATACGCAGTATTTT. Amino acids: CGTERDTQYF.

The chain recombines TRBV25-1 with TRBJ1-5; 11 positions match TRBD1. The J segment lost 5 bases and the V segment lost 8 bases, leaving 14 bases of the junction unmatched. The CDR3 contains 17 residues. The germline CDR1 and CDR2 sequences are MGHDK and SYGVNS. The CDR3 reads CASLNPPGQGDDQPQHF. Here the CDR3 DNA reads TGTGCCAGCCTCAACCCGCCGGGACAGGGGGACGATCAGCCCCAGCATTTT.